This TCR beta chain was obtained from a study of PD-1 blockade in classical Hodgkin lymphoma. After autologous stem cell transplantation all patients relapsed, and prior brentuximab vedotin exposure differed between cohorts. The CDR3 is 14 amino acids. Losses at the gene ends were 6 bases for V and 4 bases for J; bases not matched to a gene: 9. Germline V gene data show CDR1 as MRHNA and CDR2 as SNTAGT. In regard to this clone: Antigen unknown.

Sequencing used immunoSEQ multiplex PCR; TCRdb keeps in-frame clones, though not all of them. Among about 110,000 clones listed, roughly nine tenths were seen once. Study-level findings and limits: Some patients started nivolumab under 1 year after ASCT, and they were excluded. The study found that TCR diversity rose significantly by C4D1 in CD4+ but not CD8+ cells.

Sample: peripheral blood mononuclear cells (PBMCs), taken before the second cycle of nivolumab. The V and J genes are TRBV6-4 and TRBJ2-7; 7 positions match TRBD2. The clonotype comes from a human donor with classical Hodgkin lymphoma. The CDR3 loop is CASSLAVGVYEQYF. CDR3 bases: TGTGCCAGCAGCCTAGCGGTCGGCGTTTACGAGCAGTACTTC.